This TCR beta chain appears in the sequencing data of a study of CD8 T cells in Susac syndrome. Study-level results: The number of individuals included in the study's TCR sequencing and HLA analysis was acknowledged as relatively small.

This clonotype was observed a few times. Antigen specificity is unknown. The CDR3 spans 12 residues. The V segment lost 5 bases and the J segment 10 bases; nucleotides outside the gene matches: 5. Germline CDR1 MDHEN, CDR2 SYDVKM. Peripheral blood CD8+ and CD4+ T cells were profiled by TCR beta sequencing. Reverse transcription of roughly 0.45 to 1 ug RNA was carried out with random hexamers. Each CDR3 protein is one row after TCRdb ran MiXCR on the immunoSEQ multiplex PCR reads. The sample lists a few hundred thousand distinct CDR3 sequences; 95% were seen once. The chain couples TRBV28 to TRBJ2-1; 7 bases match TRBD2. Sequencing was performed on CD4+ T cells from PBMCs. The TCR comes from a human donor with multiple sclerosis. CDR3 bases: TGTGCCAGCAGTCTCCCACTAGCGGAGCAGTTCTTC. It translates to CASSLPLAEQFF.